This TCR beta chain was documented in a study of glioma-infiltrating T cells after dendritic cell vaccination. Study details: Treatment, given 2003 to 2012, was autologous tumor lysate-pulsed dendritic cell vaccination. The vaccine used monocyte-derived dendritic cells pulsed overnight with autologous tumor lysate. Study results and caveats: Higher TCR clonality did not directly relate to longer survival.

Profiling relied on immunoSEQ multiplex PCR, and the TCRdb table lists in-frame clones only, not all of them. The sample lists more than 95,000 clones, 90% occurring once. In regard to this clone: Its matching antigen is unknown.

Time point indicated: after dendritic cell vaccination, including at tumor progression/relapse. All glioblastoma patients lacked an isocitrate dehydrogenase mutation. The CDR3 extends over 18 amino acids. Germline lookup yields CDR1 LNHDA and CDR2 SQIVND (reference sequence). J was trimmed by 0 bases and V by 10 bases; bases with no gene match: 12. The rearrangement links TRBV19 to TRBJ2-2; 12 bases line up with TRBD2. This receptor was taken from a human donor with glioblastoma. Here the sequenced sample was blood, taken after dendritic cell vaccination. The CDR3 bases are TGTGCCACACTCGGGACTAGCGGGTCTGGGACGAACACCGGGGAGCTGTTTTTT. Translating it yields CATLGTSGSGTNTGELFF.